In its sample, the clone carrying this T cell receptor (beta chain) was seen many times. Antigen unknown. The junction departs from germline at one end; a sequencing error may be responsible. In the ophthalmopathy cohort, Clinical Activity Score was at least 3, NOSPECS grade at least 4, and duration under 3 months. Extraction of PBMCs used around 9.6 ml of fresh peripheral blood. This sample was included in a study of T cells in Graves' hyperthyroidism and ophthalmopathy. Whole-study findings and limits: Most thyroid-expanded clonotypes above 0.001 were also found in blood. Ophthalmopathy onset followed model prediction by a median around 6.9 months.

The CDR3 is made up of 14 amino acids. Germline lookup yields CDR1 SGHTA and CDR2 FQGNSA. There were TCR beta CDR3 regions amplified from RNA transcripts. A first-round RT-PCR of the TCR CDR3 used the HTBI primer set. TCRdb called the multiplex PCR reads again in MiXCR, with one record for every CDR3 protein. This sample has more than 500,000 distinct CDR3 sequences, with more than 15% found just once. The gene calls are TRBV7-2 and TRBJ2-3, with D unresolved. The sample taken for sequencing was blood. This sequence originates from a woman in her 30s with Graves' ophthalmopathy. CDR3 amino acids: CASSLVASKDTQYF. For the CDR3, the DNA is TGTGCCAGCAGCTTAGTGGCGAGCAAAGATACGCAGTATTTT.